This T cell receptor beta chain appears in the sequencing data of a study of Graves' ophthalmopathy and Graves' hyperthyroidism. Other autoimmune diseases, uncontrolled infections, pregnancy and lactation each led to patient exclusion. Clinicians diagnosed using symptoms, serum thyroxine, TRAb, thyroid ultrasound and orbital computed tomography. CDR3 length: 12 residues. Trimming removed 7 bases at V and 6 bases at J, with 13 bases between. CDR1 LNHDA and CDR2 SQIVND come from the germline V gene (reference sequence). As for this clonotype: The antigen remains undetermined.

The authors amplified TCR beta CDR3 regions, and they did so from RNA transcripts for repertoire sequencing. The first round was an RT-PCR with HTBI primers, and the second round was a multiplex PCR. TCRdb re-called the multiplex PCR reads with MiXCR, one entry per CDR3 protein. The table has 900,000 to 1,200,000 distinct CDR3 sequences, less than 45% seen once. Points from the study as a whole: Ophthalmopathy cases were distinguished from stable hyperthyroidism by a 13-signature model, reaching 85% to 90% sensitivity and about 81% specificity.

The clonotype comes from an adult man with Graves' hyperthyroidism. Sample: peripheral blood or thyroid tissue (not recorded which). V and J are TRBV19 and TRBJ2-7; D remains unclear. CDR3 nucleotide sequence: TGTGCCAGTAATATCAAAGGTGGCGAGCAGTACTTC. It encodes CASNIKGGEQYF.